What follows is one T cell receptor beta chain and its context. No antigen is known for it. The time point is: week 5, during vaccination. In the vaccine, a single dose held 300 ug of the mutant IDH1 20-mer peptide, along with topical imiquimod. The length of the CDR3 is 13 residues. V lost 2 bases to trimming and J lost 6 bases, with 12 bases between them. Germline CDR1 and CDR2: SGHRS and YFSETQ. These data come from a study of a mutant IDH1 vaccine in newly diagnosed glioma. Study in general: Eight vaccinations reached patients in weeks 1, 3, 5, 7, 11, 15, 19 and 23. Treated individuals were 62.5% male and around 40% female, averaging roughly 40 years of age. Prior therapy was radiotherapy, temozolomide, or both; most received both. Commencement of vaccination occurred 4-6 weeks following radiotherapy alone, or concurrently with temozolomide cycles.

The data were produced by immunoSEQ multiplex PCR, yet TCRdb's version contains in-frame clones alone and is incomplete. This sample has roughly 40,000 clones; roughly nine tenths occur once, and the top ten carry 2% to 3%. The sequence derives from a man in his fifties or sixties with glioma. This chain joins TRBV5-1 and TRBJ2-7; possibly TRBD1 for D (6 bases). The specimen comprised PBMCs, sampled from a glioma patient whose treatment included an IDH1 peptide vaccine. CDR3 DNA: TGCGCCAGCAGCTTACAGCAACAGGGCGAGCAGTACTTC. Translated: CASSLQQQGEQYF.